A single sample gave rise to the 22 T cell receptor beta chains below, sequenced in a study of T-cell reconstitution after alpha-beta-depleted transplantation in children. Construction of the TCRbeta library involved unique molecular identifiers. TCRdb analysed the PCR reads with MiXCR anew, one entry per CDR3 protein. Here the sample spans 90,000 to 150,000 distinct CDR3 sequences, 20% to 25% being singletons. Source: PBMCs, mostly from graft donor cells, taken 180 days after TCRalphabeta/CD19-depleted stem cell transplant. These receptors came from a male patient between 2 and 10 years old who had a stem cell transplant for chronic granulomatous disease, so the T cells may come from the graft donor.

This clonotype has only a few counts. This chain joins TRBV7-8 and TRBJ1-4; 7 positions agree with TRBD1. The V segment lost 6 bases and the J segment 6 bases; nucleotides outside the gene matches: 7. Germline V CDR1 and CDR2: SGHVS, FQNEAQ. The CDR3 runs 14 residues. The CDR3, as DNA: TGTGCCAGCAGTTCGGGACAGCTAGATGAAAAACTGTTTTTT. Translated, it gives CASSSGQLDEKLFF.

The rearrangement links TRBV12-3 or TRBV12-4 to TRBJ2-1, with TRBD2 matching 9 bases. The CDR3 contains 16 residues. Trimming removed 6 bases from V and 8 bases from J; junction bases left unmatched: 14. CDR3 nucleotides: TGTGCCAGCAGGGGAGGCGGGACTAGCCATTTCGATGAGCAGTTCTTC. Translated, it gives CASRGGGTSHFDEQFF.

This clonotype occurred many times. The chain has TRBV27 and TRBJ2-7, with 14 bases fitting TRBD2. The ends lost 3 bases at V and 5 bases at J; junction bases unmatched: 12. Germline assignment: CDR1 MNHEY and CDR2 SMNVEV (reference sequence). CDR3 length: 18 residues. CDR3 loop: CASSLRVGLAGGRNEQYF. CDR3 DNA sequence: TGTGCCAGCAGTTTGAGGGTCGGACTAGCGGGAGGTAGGAACGAGCAGTACTTC.

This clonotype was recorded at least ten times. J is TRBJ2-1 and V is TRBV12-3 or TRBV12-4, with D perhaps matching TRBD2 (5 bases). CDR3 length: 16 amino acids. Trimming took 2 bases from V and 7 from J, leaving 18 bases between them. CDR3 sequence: CASSLRVGGQGNEQFF. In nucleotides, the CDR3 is TGTGCCAGCAGTTTAAGGGTGGGCGGGCAAGGGAATGAGCAGTTCTTC.

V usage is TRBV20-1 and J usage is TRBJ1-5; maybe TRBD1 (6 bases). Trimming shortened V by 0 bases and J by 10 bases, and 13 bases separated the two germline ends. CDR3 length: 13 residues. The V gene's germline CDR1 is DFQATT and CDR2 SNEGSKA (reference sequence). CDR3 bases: TGCAGTGCTAGAGATGGCGGGGGGGCCCCCCAGCATTTT. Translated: CSARDGGGAPQHF.

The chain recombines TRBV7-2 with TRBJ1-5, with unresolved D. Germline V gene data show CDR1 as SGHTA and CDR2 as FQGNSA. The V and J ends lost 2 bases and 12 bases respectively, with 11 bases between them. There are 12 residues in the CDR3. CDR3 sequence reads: CASSLKLGDQHF. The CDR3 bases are TGTGCCAGCAGCTTAAAGCTGGGTGACCAGCATTTT.

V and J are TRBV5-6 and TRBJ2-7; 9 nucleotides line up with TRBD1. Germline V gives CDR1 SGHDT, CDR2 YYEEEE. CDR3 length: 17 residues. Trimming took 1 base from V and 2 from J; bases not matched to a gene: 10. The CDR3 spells CASSLYRGQGPTYEQYF. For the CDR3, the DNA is TGTGCCAGCAGCTTGTACCGGGGACAGGGCCCTACCTACGAGCAGTACTTC.

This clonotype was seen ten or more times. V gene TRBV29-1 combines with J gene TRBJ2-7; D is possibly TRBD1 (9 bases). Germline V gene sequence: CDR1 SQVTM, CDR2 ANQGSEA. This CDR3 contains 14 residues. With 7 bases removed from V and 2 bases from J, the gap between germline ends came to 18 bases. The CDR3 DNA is TGCAGCGCCAATAGCGGGACAGGGACCTACGAGCAGTACTTC. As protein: CSANSGTGTYEQYF.

The DNA for the CDR3 is TGTGCCAGCAGCTTAGCACCCAGAGATACGCAGTATTTT. Its translation is CASSLAPRDTQYF. The chain links TRBV7-6 to TRBJ2-3; no clear D. CDR3 length: 13 residues. Trimming pared 0 bases from V and 5 bases from J, leaving 6 bases between. Germline CDR1 is SGHVS and CDR2 is FNYEAQ.

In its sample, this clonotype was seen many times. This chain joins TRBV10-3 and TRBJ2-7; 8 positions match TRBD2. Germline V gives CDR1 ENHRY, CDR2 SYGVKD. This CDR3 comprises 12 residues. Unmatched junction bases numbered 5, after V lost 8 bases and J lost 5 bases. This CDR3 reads CAIGREVHEQYF. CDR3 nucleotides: TGTGCCATCGGGCGGGAGGTCCACGAGCAGTACTTC.

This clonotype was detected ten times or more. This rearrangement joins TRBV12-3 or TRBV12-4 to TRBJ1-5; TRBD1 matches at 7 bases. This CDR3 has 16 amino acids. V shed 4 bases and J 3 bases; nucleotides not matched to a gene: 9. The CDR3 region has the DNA TGTGCCAGCAGTTACCGGGACAGAATTCTCAATCAGCCCCAGCATTTT. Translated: CASSYRDRILNQPQHF.

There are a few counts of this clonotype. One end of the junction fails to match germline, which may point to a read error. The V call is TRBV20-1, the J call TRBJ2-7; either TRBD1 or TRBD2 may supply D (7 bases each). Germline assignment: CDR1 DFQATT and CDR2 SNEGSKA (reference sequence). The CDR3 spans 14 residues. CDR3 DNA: TGCAGTGCCAGAGGGGGCGGGAGCCGCTACGAGCAGTACTTC. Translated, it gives CSARGGGSRYEQYF.

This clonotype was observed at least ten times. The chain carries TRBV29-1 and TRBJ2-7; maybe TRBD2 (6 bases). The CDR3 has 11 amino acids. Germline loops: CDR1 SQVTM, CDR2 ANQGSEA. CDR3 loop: CRAGGTYEQYF. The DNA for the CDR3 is TGCAGAGCCGGGGGTACCTACGAGCAGTACTTC.

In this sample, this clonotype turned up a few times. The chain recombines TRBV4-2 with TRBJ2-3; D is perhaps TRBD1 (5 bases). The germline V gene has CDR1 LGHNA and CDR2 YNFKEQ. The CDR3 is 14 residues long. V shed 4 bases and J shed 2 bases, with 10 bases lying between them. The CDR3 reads CASSLQGATDTQYF. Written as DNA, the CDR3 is TGTGCCAGCAGCCTCCAGGGTGCCACAGATACGCAGTATTTT.

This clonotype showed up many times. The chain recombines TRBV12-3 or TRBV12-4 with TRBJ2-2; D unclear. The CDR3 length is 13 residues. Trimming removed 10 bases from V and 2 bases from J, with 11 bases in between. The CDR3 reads CATQSSNTGELFF. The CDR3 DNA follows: TGTGCCACTCAAAGCTCCAACACCGGGGAGCTGTTTTTT.

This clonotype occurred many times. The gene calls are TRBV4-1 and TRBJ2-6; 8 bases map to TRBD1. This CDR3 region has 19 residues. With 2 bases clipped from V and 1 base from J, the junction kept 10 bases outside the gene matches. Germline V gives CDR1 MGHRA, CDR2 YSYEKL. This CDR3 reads CASSQRLGQGGSGANVLTF. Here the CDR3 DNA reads TGCGCCAGCAGCCAAAGGTTAGGACAGGGCGGATCTGGGGCCAACGTCCTGACTTTC.

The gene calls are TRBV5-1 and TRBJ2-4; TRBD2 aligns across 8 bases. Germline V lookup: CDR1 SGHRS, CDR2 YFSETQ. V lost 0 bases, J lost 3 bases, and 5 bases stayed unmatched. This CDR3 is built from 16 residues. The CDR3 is CASSLGSGGHKNIQYF. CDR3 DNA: TGCGCCAGCAGCTTGGGGAGCGGGGGCCACAAAAACATTCAGTACTTC.

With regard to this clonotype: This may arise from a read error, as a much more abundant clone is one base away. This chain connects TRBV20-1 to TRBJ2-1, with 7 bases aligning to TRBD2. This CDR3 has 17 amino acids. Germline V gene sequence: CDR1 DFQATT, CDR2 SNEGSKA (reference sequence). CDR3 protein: CCARDAEREQWSNEQFF. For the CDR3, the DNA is TGCTGTGCTAGAGATGCTGAGCGGGAACAGTGGAGCAATGAGCAGTTCTTC.

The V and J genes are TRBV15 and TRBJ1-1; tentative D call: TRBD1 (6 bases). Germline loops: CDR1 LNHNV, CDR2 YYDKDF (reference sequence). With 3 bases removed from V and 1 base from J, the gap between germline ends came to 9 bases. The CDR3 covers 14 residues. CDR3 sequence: CATSRDRSNTEAFF. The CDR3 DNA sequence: TGTGCCACCAGCAGGGACAGATCGAACACTGAAGCTTTCTTT. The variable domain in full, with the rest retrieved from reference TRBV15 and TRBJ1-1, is DAMVIQNPRYQVTQFGKPVTLSCSQTLNHNVMYWYQQKSSQAPKLLFHYYDKDFNNEADTPDNFQSRRPNTSFCFLDIRSPGLGDTAMYLCATSRDRSNTEAFFGQGTRLTVV.

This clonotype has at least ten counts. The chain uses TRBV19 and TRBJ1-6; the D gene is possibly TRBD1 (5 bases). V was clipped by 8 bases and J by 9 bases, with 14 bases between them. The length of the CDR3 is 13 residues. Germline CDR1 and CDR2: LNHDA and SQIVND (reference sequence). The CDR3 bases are TGTGCCAGTGCGACGCAGGGTGGTTCACCCCTCCACTTT. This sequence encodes CASATQGGSPLHF.

Here the CDR3 DNA reads TGCAGTGCTAGAGATCAGGGGACAGGGAACTATGGCTACACCTTC. The encoded protein is CSARDQGTGNYGYTF. The rearrangement joins TRBV20-1 to TRBJ1-2; 9 bases match TRBD1. The V segment lost 0 bases and the J segment 2 bases; nucleotides outside the gene matches: 4. Germline CDR1 is DFQATT and CDR2 is SNEGSKA (reference sequence). There are 15 residues in the CDR3.

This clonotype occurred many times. The CDR3 is CASSQSRGGTDTQYF. CDR3 DNA sequence: TGCGCCAGCAGCCAATCCAGGGGGGGCACAGATACGCAGTATTTT. The chain is built from TRBV4-3 and TRBJ2-3; a possible D gene is TRBD1 (7 bases). V lost 2 bases and J lost 1, with 10 bases in between. The CDR3 totals 15 residues. From germline, CDR1 is LGHNA and CDR2 YSLEER.